This T cell receptor beta chain was obtained from a study of blood T cell repertoires in COVID-19. Under the authors' procedure: Reference gene primer amplification in the assay estimated nucleated cell counts. Only in-frame clones appear in the TCRdb table, and some are missing; sequencing was by immunoSEQ multiplex PCR. The V and J calls and the clone size are those of that table, but D and trimming were determined from the DNA. This sample has more than 250,000 clones, with about nine tenths found just once. The germline V gene encodes CDR1 WSHSY and CDR2 SAAADI. The CDR3 totals 14 residues. Germline trimming cut 3 bases from V and 8 bases from J; bases unmatched to any gene: 7.

This receptor was identified in a man aged 45 to 65 with active or convalescent COVID-19. The sample consisted of peripheral blood. The chain combines TRBV10-2 with TRBJ2-1, with 7 bases that match TRBD2. The CDR3 DNA reads TGCGCCAGCAGTGATCCCGGGACTACCTATGAGCAGTTCTTC. Amino acid sequence: CASSDPGTTYEQFF.